The clone carrying this T cell receptor beta chain was detected a few times. Antigen specificity is unknown. The junction does not match germline at one end; this may be a read error. The sample originates from a study of blood T cells in healthy people across ages. Study context: Template switching picked up about one barcoded beta molecule for each two T cells. Study results and limitations: Observed TCR beta diversity per million T cells went down as age went up. This fall followed a roughly linear course with age. Diversity was higher, and naive CD4+ cells more numerous, in long-lived donors than in aged donors.

The CDR3 is 17 amino acids. Germline loops: CDR1 SGHTA, CDR2 FQGNSA. With a J-beta primer mix and a sample-barcoded 5' primer, a second PCR ran about 7 to 12 cycles. One entry per CDR3 protein results from TCRdb running MiXCR on the 5' RACE reads. In the table there are approximately 1.5 million distinct CDR3 sequences, 35% to 45% of which are singletons. The sample taken for sequencing was blood. The chain combines TRBV7-2 with TRBJ2-7, with TRBD2 matching over 11 bases. The origin of this receptor is a woman younger than 30 in good health. CDR3 DNA sequence: TGTGCAAGCAGCTTAGGCCTACTAGCGGGAGTGGGTTACGAGCAGTACTTC. Protein product: CASSLGLLAGVGYEQYF.